The rows below give T cell receptor beta chains drawn from one sample of a study of cytomegalovirus exposure and HLA in healthy donors. Assay: immunoSEQ multiplex PCR; the TCRdb copy retains only in-frame clones and omits some. The sample records about 170,000 clones, roughly 78% being singletons. Sequencing was done on a sample of PBMCs. The source is a man in his forties or fifties in good health and CMV-seropositive. CDR3s include the opening cysteine and the closing phenylalanine or tryptophan. D genes are given only for firm matches. The size entry is marked missing in some rows and otherwise reads once, few, many or a size class.

>TRBV5-4|TRBJ1-5|TRBD1|-
CASSLEGGDQPQHF
TGTGCCAGCAGCTTGGAAGGGGGCGATCAGCCCCAGCATTTT
>TRBV29-1|TRBJ2-7|TRBD2|few
CSAAGTSGGGEQYF
TGCAGCGCTGCGGGGACTAGCGGGGGGGGCGAGCAGTACTTC
>TRBV7-2|TRBJ2-5|TRBD2|-
CASSPRGGGAETQYF
TGTGCCAGCAGCCCGAGGGGCGGGGGGGCGGAGACCCAGTACTTC
>TRBV5-4|TRBJ2-7|TRBD1|-
CASSLGDSSYEQYF
TGTGCCAGCAGCTTGGGGGACAGCTCCTACGAGCAGTACTTC
>TRBV14|TRBJ2-1|-|-
CASSARRGGDYNEQFF
TGTGCCAGCAGCGCACGACGAGGGGGGGACTACAATGAGCAGTTCTTC
>TRBV5-1|TRBJ2-2|-|-
CASSPWGPNTGELFF
TGCGCCAGCAGCCCCTGGGGCCCCAACACCGGGGAGCTGTTTTTT
>TRBV7-3|TRBJ2-7|-|few
CASSLDSSYEQYF
TGTGCCAGCAGCTTGGACAGCTCCTACGAGCAGTACTTC
>TRBV5-1|TRBJ1-3|TRBD1|few
CASSLSITGGNTGNTIYF
TGCGCCAGCAGCTTATCCATTACAGGGGGCAATACTGGAAACACCATATATTTT
>TRBV6-1|TRBJ1-1|-|-
CASSEYRNTEAFF
TGTGCCAGCAGTGAATATCGGAACACTGAAGCTTTCTTT
>TRBV30|TRBJ1-1|-|-
CAWSSRGLTTEAFF
TGTGCCTGGAGTTCCCGGGGTTTGACCACTGAAGCTTTCTTT
>TRBV6-5|TRBJ2-5|-|-
CASSYSNRDPGETQYF
TGTGCCAGCAGTTACTCGAACAGGGATCCCGGTGAGACCCAGTACTTC
>TRBV6-1|TRBJ2-3|-|-
CASSVPPGQDTDTQYF
TGTGCCAGCAGTGTTCCGCCAGGGCAGGACACAGATACGCAGTATTTT
>TRBV18|TRBJ1-1|-|-
CASSPGGRGTEAFF
TGTGCCAGCTCACCGGGGGGACGCGGGACTGAAGCTTTCTTT
>TRBV27|TRBJ2-1|TRBD2|-
CASSPKSPGLSYNEQFF
TGTGCCAGCAGCCCTAAGTCTCCGGGACTATCGTACAATGAGCAGTTCTTC
>TRBV19|TRBJ2-4|TRBD1|-
CASDDRGSAKNIQYF
TGTGCCAGTGACGACAGGGGGTCAGCCAAAAACATTCAGTACTTC
>TRBV5-1|TRBJ2-3|TRBD1|-
CASSLWTGKGSDTQYF
TGCGCCAGCAGCTTGTGGACAGGGAAGGGGTCAGATACGCAGTATTTT
>TRBV13|TRBJ1-6|TRBD1|few
CASSPGQGRNSPLHF
TGTGCCAGCAGCCCCGGACAGGGAAGGAATTCACCCCTCCACTTT
>TRBV25-1|TRBJ1-2|-|-
CASSDPLGGGYGYTF
TGTGCCAGCAGTGATCCCCTGGGAGGGGGCTATGGCTACACCTTC
>TRBV6-1|TRBJ2-2|TRBD1|-
CASSERQGASTGELFF
TGTGCCAGCAGTGAGAGACAGGGGGCGAGCACCGGGGAGCTGTTTTTT
>TRBV18|TRBJ2-3|-|-
CASSSGPGADTQYF
TGTGCCAGCTCATCCGGTCCCGGTGCAGATACGCAGTATTTT
>TRBV7-2|TRBJ1-1|-|-
CASSFPATVNTEAFF
TGTGCCAGCAGCTTTCCTGCTACGGTGAACACTGAAGCTTTCTTT
>TRBV7-2|TRBJ2-5|-|-
CASSLRGKVISQTQYF
TGTGCCAGCAGCTTAAGGGGGAAGGTTATTAGTCAGACCCAGTACTTC
>TRBV5-6|TRBJ2-3|-|few
CASSLGTGLSTDTQYF
TGTGCCAGCAGCTTGGGCACAGGTTTGAGCACAGATACGCAGTATTTT
>TRBV18|TRBJ2-7|-|-
CASSLSGNEQYF
TGTGCCAGCTCACTCTCCGGGAACGAGCAGTACTTC
>TRBV5-1|TRBJ2-1|-|-
CASSFDYRVGAPNEQFF
TGCGCCAGCAGCTTTGATTACAGGGTGGGGGCTCCTAATGAGCAGTTCTTC
>TRBV4-2|TRBJ2-2|-|-
CASSQDRSGVNTGELFF
TGTGCCAGCAGCCAAGATAGGTCGGGGGTCAACACCGGGGAGCTGTTTTTT
>TRBV5-1|TRBJ1-2|TRBD1|once
CASSLETGRYYGYTF
TGCGCCAGCAGCTTGGAGACAGGGCGATACTATGGCTACACCTTC
>TRBV9|TRBJ2-7|TRBD1|-
CASSVGQGAYEQYF
TGTGCCAGCAGTGTTGGACAGGGGGCTTACGAGCAGTACTTC
>TRBV5-4|TRBJ1-2|-|few
CASYMEGYGYTF
TGTGCCAGCTACATGGAGGGTTATGGCTACACCTTC
>TRBV12-2|TRBJ1-2|-|-
CASRLPTNSRKYGYTF
TGTGCAAGTCGCTTACCTACCAACAGCCGGAAGTATGGCTACACCTTC
>TRBV30|TRBJ2-1|-|-
CAGDDVRAGEQFF
TGTGCCGGGGACGACGTGCGGGCGGGAGAGCAGTTCTTC
>TRBV7-3|TRBJ1-2|-|-
CASSQSGVLGYTF
TGTGCCAGCAGCCAGAGCGGGGTTCTTGGCTACACCTTC
>TRBV19|TRBJ2-7|TRBD1|-
CASRPGQGSYEQYF
TGTGCCAGTAGACCGGGACAGGGTTCCTACGAGCAGTACTTC
>TRBV18|TRBJ1-2|-|-
CASSPGTWERGYTF
TGTGCCAGCTCACCCGGGACATGGGAAAGAGGCTACACCTTC
>TRBV30|TRBJ2-1|-|-
CAWTGVGFSYNEQFF
TGTGCCTGGACAGGGGTGGGATTCTCCTACAATGAGCAGTTCTTC
>TRBV10-2|TRBJ1-2|TRBD1|-
CASRTGTDYGYTF
TGCGCCAGCAGGACAGGGACGGACTATGGCTACACCTTC
>TRBV9|TRBJ2-1|-|-
CASSTSRDSPSSYNEQFF
TGTGCCAGCAGCACCTCGCGCGACAGTCCGAGCTCCTACAATGAGCAGTTCTTC
>TRBV23-1|TRBJ1-3|-|-
CVPPRSCGNTIYF
TGCGTCCCGCCCCGAAGCTGCGGAAACACCATATATTTT
>TRBV19|TRBJ1-5|TRBD1|-
CASSKFNRGGKQPQHF
TGTGCCAGTAGTAAGTTTAACAGGGGCGGTAAGCAGCCCCAGCATTTT
>TRBV19|TRBJ2-3|-|-
CASSWAGTDTQYF
TGTGCCAGTAGTTGGGCAGGCACAGATACGCAGTATTTT
>TRBV19|TRBJ1-5|-|-
CASSIDGQLGNQPQHF
TGTGCCAGTAGTATAGATGGACAGTTGGGCAATCAGCCCCAGCATTTT
>TRBV11-2|TRBJ2-3|-|-
CASSLNQRVAQYF
TGTGCCAGCAGCTTAAATCAGAGGGTTGCGCAGTATTTT
>TRBV5-6|TRBJ2-5|-|-
CASSLGARQETQYF
TGTGCCAGCAGCTTGGGGGCCAGACAAGAGACCCAGTACTTC
>TRBV27|TRBJ2-5|-|-
CASSSWDKSQETQYF
TGTGCCAGCAGTTCCTGGGACAAGTCCCAAGAGACCCAGTACTTC
>TRBV6-1|TRBJ1-1|-|-
CASRRGTEAFF
TGTGCCAGCAGGAGAGGCACTGAAGCTTTCTTT
>TRBV19|TRBJ2-2|TRBD2|-
CASSMVAGGTGELFF
TGTGCCAGTAGTATGGTAGCGGGGGGGACCGGGGAGCTGTTTTTT
>TRBV28|TRBJ1-2|-|-
CASSFGGSGYTF
TGTGCCAGCAGTTTCGGAGGGTCCGGCTACACCTTC
>TRBV19|TRBJ1-5|TRBD1|-
CASSRGRGPPQGQPQHF
TGTGCCAGTAGTAGGGGCAGGGGGCCCCCACAGGGTCAGCCCCAGCATTTT
>TRBV11-2|TRBJ2-3|TRBD2|-
CASSSTSGGFSDTQYF
TGTGCCAGCAGCTCCACTAGCGGGGGGTTTTCAGATACGCAGTATTTT
>TRBV27|TRBJ2-1|TRBD2|-
CASSLYPSGLSNEQFF
TGTGCCAGCAGTTTATACCCCTCGGGACTATCCAATGAGCAGTTCTTC
>TRBV7-9|TRBJ2-7|-|-
CSSSSDNYEQYF
TGTTCCAGCAGCTCGGACAATTACGAGCAGTACTTC
>TRBV2|TRBJ1-2|-|-
CASSEALQGRGRGYTF
TGTGCCAGCAGTGAAGCGCTTCAGGGCAGGGGTCGTGGCTACACCTTC
>TRBV5-1|TRBJ1-1|TRBD1|-
CASSGTVMNTEAFF
TGCGCCAGCAGCGGGACAGTGATGAACACTGAAGCTTTCTTT
>TRBV19|TRBJ2-3|TRBD2|-
CASSMGGLGGDTQYF
TGTGCCAGTAGTATGGGGGGACTAGGGGGAGATACGCAGTATTTT
>TRBV7-3|TRBJ1-1|-|few
CASSLGEGNTEAFF
TGTGCCAGCAGCTTAGGGGAGGGGAACACTGAAGCTTTCTTT
>TRBV4-1|TRBJ2-1|-|-
CASSQLPTGSSYNEQFF
TGCGCCAGCAGCCAACTACCTACAGGGAGCTCCTACAATGAGCAGTTCTTC
>TRBV13|TRBJ1-1|-|-
CASRLDSFTEAFF
TGTGCCAGCAGACTCGACAGTTTCACTGAAGCTTTCTTT
>TRBV10-3|TRBJ1-1|-|-
CAISREGWDTEAFF
TGTGCCATCAGCAGGGAAGGGTGGGACACTGAAGCTTTCTTT
>TRBV12-5|TRBJ2-5|TRBD1|-
CASSSDPLDREQETQYF
TGTGCTAGTAGTTCCGATCCCTTGGACAGGGAACAAGAGACCCAGTACTTC
>TRBV4-1|TRBJ2-1|-|-
CASSQLTENEQFF
TGCGCCAGCAGCCAATTGACAGAAAATGAGCAGTTCTTC